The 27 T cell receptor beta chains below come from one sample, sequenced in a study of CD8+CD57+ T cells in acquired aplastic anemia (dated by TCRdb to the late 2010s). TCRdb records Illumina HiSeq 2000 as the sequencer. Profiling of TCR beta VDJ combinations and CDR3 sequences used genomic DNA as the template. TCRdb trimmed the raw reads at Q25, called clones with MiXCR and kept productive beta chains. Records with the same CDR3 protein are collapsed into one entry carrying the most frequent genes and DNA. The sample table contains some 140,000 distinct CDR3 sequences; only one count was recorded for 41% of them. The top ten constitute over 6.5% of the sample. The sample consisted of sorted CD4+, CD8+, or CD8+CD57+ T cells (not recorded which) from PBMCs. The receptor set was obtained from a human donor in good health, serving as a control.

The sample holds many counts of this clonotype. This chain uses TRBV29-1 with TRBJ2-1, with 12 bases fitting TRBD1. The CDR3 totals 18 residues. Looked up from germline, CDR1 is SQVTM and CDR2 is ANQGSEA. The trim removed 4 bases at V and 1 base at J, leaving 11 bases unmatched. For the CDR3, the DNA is TGCAGCGTTGCGGGGACAGGGGGCCCAACCCCTTCCTACAATGAGCAGTTCTTC. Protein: CSVAGTGGPTPSYNEQFF.

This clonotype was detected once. CDR3 DNA sequence: TGTGCCAGCAGAGCGACAGGGTCCTATGGCTACACCTTC. Its translation: CASRATGSYGYTF. The chain uses TRBV5-4 and TRBJ1-2, with 7 nucleotides matching TRBD1. The CDR3 length is 13 residues. Germline lookup yields CDR1 SGHNT and CDR2 YYREEE (reference sequence). Trimming took 5 bases from V and 4 from J; bases not matched to a gene: 5.

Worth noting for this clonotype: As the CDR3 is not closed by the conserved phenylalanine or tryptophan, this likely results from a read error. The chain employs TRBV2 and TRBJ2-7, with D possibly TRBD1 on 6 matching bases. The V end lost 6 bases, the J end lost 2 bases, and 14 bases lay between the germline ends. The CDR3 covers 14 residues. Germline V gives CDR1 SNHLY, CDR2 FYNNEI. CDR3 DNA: TGTGCCAGCAGGGGGGCAGGGTTGCCCTACGAGCAGTACTCC. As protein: CASRGAGLPYEQYS.

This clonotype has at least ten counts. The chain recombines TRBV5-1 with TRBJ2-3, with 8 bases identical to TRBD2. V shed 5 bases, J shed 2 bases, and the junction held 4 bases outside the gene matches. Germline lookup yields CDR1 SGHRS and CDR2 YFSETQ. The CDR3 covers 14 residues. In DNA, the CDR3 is TGCGCCAGCAGATCCGGGGGGGCCACAGATACGCAGTATTTT. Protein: CASRSGGATDTQYF.

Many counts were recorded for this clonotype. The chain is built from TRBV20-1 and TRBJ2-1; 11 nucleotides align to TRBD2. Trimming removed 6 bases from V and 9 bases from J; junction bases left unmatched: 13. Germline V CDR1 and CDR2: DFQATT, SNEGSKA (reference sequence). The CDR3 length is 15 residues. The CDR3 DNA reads TGCAGTGCCCAGACGACTAGCGGGGCGGTGGGTGAGCAGTTCTTC. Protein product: CSAQTTSGAVGEQFF.

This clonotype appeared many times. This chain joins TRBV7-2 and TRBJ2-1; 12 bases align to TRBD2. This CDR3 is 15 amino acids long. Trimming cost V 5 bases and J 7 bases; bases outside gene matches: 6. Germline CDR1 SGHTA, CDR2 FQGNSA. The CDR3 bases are TGTGCCAGCAGCACGACTAGCGGGGGAGGGAATGAGCAGTTCTTC. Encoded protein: CASSTTSGGGNEQFF.

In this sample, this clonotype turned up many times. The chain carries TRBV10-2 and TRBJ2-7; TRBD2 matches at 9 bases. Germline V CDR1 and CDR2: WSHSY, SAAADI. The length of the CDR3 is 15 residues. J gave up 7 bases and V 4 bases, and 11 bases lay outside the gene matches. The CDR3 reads CASSVDLAGTWEQYF. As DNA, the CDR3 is TGCGCCAGCAGTGTAGACCTAGCGGGAACTTGGGAGCAGTACTTC.

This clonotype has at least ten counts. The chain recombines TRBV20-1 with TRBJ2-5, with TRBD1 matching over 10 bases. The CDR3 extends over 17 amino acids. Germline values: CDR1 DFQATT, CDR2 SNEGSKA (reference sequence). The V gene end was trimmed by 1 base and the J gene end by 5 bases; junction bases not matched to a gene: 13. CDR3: CSARGRQGARSGETQYF. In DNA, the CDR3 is TGCAGTGCTAGAGGAAGACAGGGGGCTCGAAGCGGGGAGACCCAGTACTTC.

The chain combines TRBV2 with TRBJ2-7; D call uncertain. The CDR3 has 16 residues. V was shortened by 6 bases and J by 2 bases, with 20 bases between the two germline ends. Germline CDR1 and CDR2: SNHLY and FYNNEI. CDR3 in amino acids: CASSPKRRGRTYEQYV. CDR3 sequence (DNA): TGTGCCAGCAGCCCAAAACGTCGCGGCCGCACCTACGAGCAGTACGTC.

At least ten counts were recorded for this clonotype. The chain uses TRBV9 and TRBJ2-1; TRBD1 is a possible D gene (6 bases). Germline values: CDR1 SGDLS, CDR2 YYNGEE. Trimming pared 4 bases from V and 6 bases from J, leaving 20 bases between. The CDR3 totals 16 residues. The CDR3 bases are TGTGCCAGCAGCCAAATAATCAGGGGATTTGGCAATGAGCAGTTCTTC. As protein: CASSQIIRGFGNEQFF.

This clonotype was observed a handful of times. This CDR3 reads CASSPLQPSRSYGYTF. CDR3 in DNA: TGTGCCAGCAGTCCCCTCCAACCGTCACGGTCCTATGGCTACACCTTC. V and J are TRBV28 and TRBJ1-2; D uncertain. V lost 5 bases, J lost 4 bases, and 20 bases lay in between. CDR3 length: 16 residues. The germline V gene encodes CDR1 MDHEN and CDR2 SYDVKM.

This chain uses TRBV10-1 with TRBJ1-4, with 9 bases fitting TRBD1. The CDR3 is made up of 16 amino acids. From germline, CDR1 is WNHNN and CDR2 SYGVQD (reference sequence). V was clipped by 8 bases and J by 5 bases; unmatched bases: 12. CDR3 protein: CASSRGQGKGNEKLFF. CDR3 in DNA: TGCGCCAGCTCCCGGGGACAGGGTAAAGGAAATGAAAAACTGTTTTTT.

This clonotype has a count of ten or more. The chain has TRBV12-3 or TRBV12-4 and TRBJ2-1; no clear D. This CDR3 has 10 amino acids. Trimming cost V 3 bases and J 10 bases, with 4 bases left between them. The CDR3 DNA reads TGTGCCAGCAGTTTCAAAGAGCAGTTCTTC. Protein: CASSFKEQFF.

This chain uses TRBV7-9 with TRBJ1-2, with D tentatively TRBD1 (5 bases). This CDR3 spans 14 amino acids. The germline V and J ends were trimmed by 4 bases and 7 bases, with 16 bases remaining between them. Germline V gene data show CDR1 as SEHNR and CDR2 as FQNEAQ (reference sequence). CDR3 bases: TGTGCCAGCAGCTCCGGGGACCCCGGCTGTGGCTACACCTTC. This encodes CASSSGDPGCGYTF.

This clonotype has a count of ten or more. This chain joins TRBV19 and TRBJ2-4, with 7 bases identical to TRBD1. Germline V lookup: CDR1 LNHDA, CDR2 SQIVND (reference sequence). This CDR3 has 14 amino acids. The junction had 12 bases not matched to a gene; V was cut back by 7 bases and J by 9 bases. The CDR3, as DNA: TGTGCCAGTACTAACAGGGGACGGGTTGGCATTCAGTACTTC. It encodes CASTNRGRVGIQYF.

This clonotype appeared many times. For the CDR3, the DNA is TGTGCCAGCAGCCAAGACCTACTCCGGGTCGGGGAGCAGTTCTTC. Its protein product is CASSQDLLRVGEQFF. The gene calls are TRBV14 and TRBJ2-1; D is unresolved. Germline V gives CDR1 SGHDN, CDR2 FVKESK. The V end lost 0 bases, the J end lost 10 bases, and 16 bases lay between the germline ends. The CDR3 has 15 residues.

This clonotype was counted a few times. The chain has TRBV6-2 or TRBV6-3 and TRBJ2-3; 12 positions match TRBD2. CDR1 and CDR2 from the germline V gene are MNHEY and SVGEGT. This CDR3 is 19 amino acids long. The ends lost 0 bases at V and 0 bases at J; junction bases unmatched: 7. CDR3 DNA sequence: TGTGCCAGCAGTTACTCGCATCTAGCGGGAGGGCCTAGCACAGATACGCAGTATTTT. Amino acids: CASSYSHLAGGPSTDTQYF.

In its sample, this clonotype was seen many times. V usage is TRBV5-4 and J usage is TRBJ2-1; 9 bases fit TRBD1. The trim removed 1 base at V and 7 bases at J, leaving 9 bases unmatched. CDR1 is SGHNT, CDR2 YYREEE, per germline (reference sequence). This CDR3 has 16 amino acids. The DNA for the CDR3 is TGTGCCAGCAGCTTGACAGGGGGCACCCTGTGGAATGAGCAGTTCTTC. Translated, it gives CASSLTGGTLWNEQFF.

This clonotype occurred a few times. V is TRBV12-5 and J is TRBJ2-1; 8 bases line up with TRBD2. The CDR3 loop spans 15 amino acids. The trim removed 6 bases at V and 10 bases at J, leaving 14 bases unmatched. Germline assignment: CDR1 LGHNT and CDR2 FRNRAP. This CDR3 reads CASGKGIAGSWEQFF. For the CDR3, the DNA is TGTGCTAGTGGGAAAGGAATAGCGGGGTCATGGGAGCAGTTCTTC.

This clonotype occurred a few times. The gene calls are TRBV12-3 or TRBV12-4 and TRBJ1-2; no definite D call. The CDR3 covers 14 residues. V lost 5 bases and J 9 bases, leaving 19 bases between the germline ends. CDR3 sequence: CASSLGVVSYRYTF. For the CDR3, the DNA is TGTGCCAGCAGTCTTGGAGTAGTCTCGTATCGCTACACCTTC.

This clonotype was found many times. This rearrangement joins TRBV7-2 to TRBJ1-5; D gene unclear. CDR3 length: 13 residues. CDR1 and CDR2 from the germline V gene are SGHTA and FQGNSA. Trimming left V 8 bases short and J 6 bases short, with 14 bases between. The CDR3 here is CASAFGRSQPQHF. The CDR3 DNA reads TGTGCCAGCGCCTTCGGTAGATCTCAGCCCCAGCATTTT.

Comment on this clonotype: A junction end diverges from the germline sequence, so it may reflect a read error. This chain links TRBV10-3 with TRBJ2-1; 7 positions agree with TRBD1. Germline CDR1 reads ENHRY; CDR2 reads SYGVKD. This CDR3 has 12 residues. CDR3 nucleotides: TGTGCCGTCAGGGGGACGCCGAATGAGCAGTTCTTC. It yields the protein CAVRGTPNEQFF.

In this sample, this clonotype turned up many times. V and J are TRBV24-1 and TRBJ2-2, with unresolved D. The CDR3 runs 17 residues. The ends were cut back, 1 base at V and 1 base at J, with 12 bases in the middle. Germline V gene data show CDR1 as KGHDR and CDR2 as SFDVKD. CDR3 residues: CATSDFLQDQNTGELFF. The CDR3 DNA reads TGTGCCACCAGTGATTTCCTACAAGACCAGAACACCGGGGAGCTGTTTTTT.

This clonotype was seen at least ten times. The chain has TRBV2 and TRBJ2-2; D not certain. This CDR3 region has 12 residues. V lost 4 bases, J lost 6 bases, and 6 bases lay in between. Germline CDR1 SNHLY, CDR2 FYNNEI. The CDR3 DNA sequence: TGTGCCAGCAGTGGGCCACCCGGGGAGCTGTTTTTT. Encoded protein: CASSGPPGELFF.

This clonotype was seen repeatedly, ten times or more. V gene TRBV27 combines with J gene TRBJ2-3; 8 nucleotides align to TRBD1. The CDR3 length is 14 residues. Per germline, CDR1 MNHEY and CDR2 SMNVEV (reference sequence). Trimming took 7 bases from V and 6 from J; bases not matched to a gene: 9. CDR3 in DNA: TGTGCCAGCATCCGGCAGGGGGCTGGTGATACGCAGTATTTT. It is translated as CASIRQGAGDTQYF.

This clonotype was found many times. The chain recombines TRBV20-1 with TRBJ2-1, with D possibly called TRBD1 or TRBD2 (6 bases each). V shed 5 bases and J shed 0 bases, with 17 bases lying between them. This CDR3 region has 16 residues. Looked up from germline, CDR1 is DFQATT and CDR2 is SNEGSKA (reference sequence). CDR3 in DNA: TGCAGTGCTGGACCCCTAGGGGGGAGCTCCTACAATGAGCAGTTCTTC. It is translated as CSAGPLGGSSYNEQFF.

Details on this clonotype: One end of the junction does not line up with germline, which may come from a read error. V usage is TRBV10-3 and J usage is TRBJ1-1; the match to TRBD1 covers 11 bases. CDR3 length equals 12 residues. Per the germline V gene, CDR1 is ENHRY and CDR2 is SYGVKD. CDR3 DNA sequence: TGTACCATCACCGGACAGGGGGCCGTTGCTTTCTTT. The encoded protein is CTITGQGAVAFF.